These 15 T cell receptor beta chains were all obtained from the same sample, sequenced in a study of T-cell memory formation after mild COVID-19. TCRdb analysed the 5' RACE reads with MiXCR anew, one entry per CDR3 protein. This sample has about 240,000 distinct CDR3 sequences, with 9.4% found just once. Sequenced input: PBMCs or a T cell subset sorted from them (not recorded which). Every receptor here comes from a man younger than 35 who had mild COVID-19 (a few samples of this study predate the infection). Cell type and time point are not known.

The table lists this clonotype with a few counts. J is TRBJ1-3 and V is TRBV12-3 or TRBV12-4; D is undetermined. CDR3 length equals 14 residues. The V gene lost 1 base and the J gene lost 4 bases, with 8 bases spanning the gap. The CDR3 coding sequence is TGTGCCAGCAGTTTAGGGGCAGTAGGAAACACCATATATTTT. As protein: CASSLGAVGNTIYF.

V usage is TRBV20-1 and J usage is TRBJ1-1; perhaps TRBD1 as D (5 bases). The germline V gene encodes CDR1 DFQATT and CDR2 SNEGSKA (reference sequence). The ends were cut back, 0 bases at V and 3 bases at J, with 11 bases in the middle. The CDR3 sequence is 14 residues long. The DNA for the CDR3 is TGCAGTGCTAGAGATACCGGGACTTACACTGAAGCTTTCTTT. Protein product: CSARDTGTYTEAFF.

This clonotype was seen more than once but under ten times. V usage is TRBV7-2 and J usage is TRBJ2-7, with unresolved D. The CDR3 loop spans 14 amino acids. Looked up from germline, CDR1 is SGHTA and CDR2 is FQGNSA. The V end was cut by 4 bases, the J end by 7 bases, with 17 bases between. The CDR3 nucleotides read TGTGCCAGCAGCTCCGCTAGAGGATCTGGTGAGCAGTACTTC. This gives the protein CASSSARGSGEQYF.

This chain uses TRBV20-1 with TRBJ2-7; D is possibly TRBD1 (5 bases). V gave up 4 bases and J gave up 0 bases, with 13 bases separating them. The CDR3 is 14 amino acids. The germline V gene has CDR1 DFQATT and CDR2 SNEGSKA (reference sequence). CDR3 DNA: TGCAGTGCTACCTCAGACAGATTCTCCTACGAGCAGTACTTC. Its protein product is CSATSDRFSYEQYF.

The chain is built from TRBV6-5 and TRBJ2-3, with 8 bases matching TRBD2. Unmatched junction bases numbered 7, after V lost 6 bases and J lost 8 bases. The CDR3 covers 13 residues. Germline-derived CDR1 and CDR2 are MNHEY and SVGAGI. The CDR3 DNA sequence: TGTGCCAGCAGCCCGGGGGGGCCGAGTACGCAGTATTTT. Its translation is CASSPGGPSTQYF.

This clonotype was picked up many times. The chain is built from TRBV9 and TRBJ2-7; the D gene is possibly TRBD1 (5 bases). CDR3 length equals 10 residues. The V end lost 6 bases, the J end lost 12 bases, and 13 bases lay between the germline ends. Per the germline V gene, CDR1 is SGDLS and CDR2 is YYNGEE. The CDR3 coding sequence is TGTGCCAGCACCCGCCAGGGTAGGTACGTC. Its protein is CASTRQGRYV.

This clonotype was observed a handful of times. This chain joins TRBV12-3 or TRBV12-4 and TRBJ2-5; TRBD2 matches 8 bases. The V and J ends lost 3 bases and 5 bases, in that order; junction bases with no gene match: 8. This CDR3 has 15 amino acids. The CDR3 DNA is TGTGCCAGCAGTTTCTCCCGGGGGGGCCTCGAGACCCAGTACTTC. The encoded protein is CASSFSRGGLETQYF.

There are many counts of this clonotype. The gene calls are TRBV5-5 and TRBJ1-6; TRBD1 matches 7 bases. After removal of 4 bases from V and 10 bases from J, the junction contained 11 bases not matched to a gene. CDR3 size: 15 residues. Germline V lookup: CDR1 SGHKS, CDR2 YYEKEE (reference sequence). The CDR3 is CASSTTDRIGSPLHF. DNA for the CDR3: TGTGCCAGCAGCACAACGGACAGGATCGGGTCACCCCTCCACTTT.

The chain is built from TRBV5-4 and TRBJ2-3; no clear D gene. V lost 2 bases to trimming and J lost 2 bases, with 6 bases between them. Germline V gene data show CDR1 as SGHNT and CDR2 as YYREEE (reference sequence). This CDR3 is built from 13 residues. CDR3 in amino acids: CASSFYNTDTQYF. CDR3 nucleotides: TGTGCCAGCAGCTTTTATAACACAGATACGCAGTATTTT.

The CDR3 DNA reads TGTGCCAGCAGCTACCTTCTTAGGGGCGAAGCTTTCTTT. It specifies CASSYLLRGEAFF. The chain recombines TRBV7-2 with TRBJ1-1, with D perhaps TRBD1 (5 bases). This CDR3 has 13 residues. CDR1 SGHTA and CDR2 FQGNSA come from the germline V gene. V shed 4 bases and J shed 8 bases, with 14 bases lying between them.

This clonotype turned up a few times. The chain couples TRBV10-2 to TRBJ2-5; D is possibly TRBD2 (6 bases). The CDR3 covers 13 residues. With 6 bases removed from V and 3 bases from J, the gap between germline ends came to 11 bases. Germline CDR1 and CDR2: WSHSY and SAAADI. This CDR3 is CASRWGVKETQYF. As DNA, the CDR3 is TGCGCCAGCAGGTGGGGGGTTAAAGAGACCCAGTACTTC.

The chain is built from TRBV27 and TRBJ2-5; D perhaps matches TRBD2 (7 bases). The ends were cut back, 7 bases at V and 4 bases at J, with 25 bases in the middle. The V gene's germline CDR1 is MNHEY and CDR2 SMNVEV (reference sequence). The CDR3 is 17 residues long. The CDR3 nucleotides read TGTGCCAGCATGCTATCCCCCTTGGGGGGGGCGGCAGAGACCCAGTACTTC. As protein: CASMLSPLGGAAETQYF.

The rearrangement joins TRBV12-3 or TRBV12-4 to TRBJ1-1; D is unresolved. Trimming stripped 4 bases from V and 3 bases from J, with 9 bases between. This CDR3 contains 13 residues. The CDR3 DNA follows: TGTGCCAGCAGTTCTCGACCGGACACTGAAGCTTTCTTT. Translated: CASSSRPDTEAFF.

This clonotype was counted a few times. The J gene is TRBJ2-7, the V gene TRBV20-1, with TRBD2 matching over 9 bases. The junction had 13 bases not matched to a gene; V was cut back by 4 bases and J by 6 bases. CDR3 size: 15 residues. Germline lookup yields CDR1 DFQATT and CDR2 SNEGSKA (reference sequence). The CDR3 sequence: CSAKERGAFYGEQYV. The CDR3 DNA follows: TGCAGTGCTAAGGAGCGGGGGGCCTTCTACGGCGAGCAGTACGTC.

This clonotype has more than one count but fewer than ten. The chain employs TRBV7-6 and TRBJ2-5, with 7 positions matching TRBD2. The V and J ends lost 4 bases and 2 bases, in that order; junction bases with no gene match: 10. Germline lookup yields CDR1 SGHVS and CDR2 FNYEAQ. The CDR3 loop spans 16 amino acids. The CDR3 DNA sequence: TGTGCCAGCAGCTACGGACTAGAGACCTATCAAGAGACCCAGTACTTC. It specifies CASSYGLETYQETQYF.